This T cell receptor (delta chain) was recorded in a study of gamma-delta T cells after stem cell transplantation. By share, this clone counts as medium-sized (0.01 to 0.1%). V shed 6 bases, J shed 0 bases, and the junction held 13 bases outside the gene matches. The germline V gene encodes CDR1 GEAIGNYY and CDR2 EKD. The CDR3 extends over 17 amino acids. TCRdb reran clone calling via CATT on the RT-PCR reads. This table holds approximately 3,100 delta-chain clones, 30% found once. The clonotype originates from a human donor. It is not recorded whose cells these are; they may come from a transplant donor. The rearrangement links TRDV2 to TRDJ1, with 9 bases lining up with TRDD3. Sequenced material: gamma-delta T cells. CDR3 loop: CACSQLGESLYTDKLIF. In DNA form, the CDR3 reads TGTGCCTGTTCTCAACTGGGGGAGTCCTTGTACACCGATAAACTCATCTTT.